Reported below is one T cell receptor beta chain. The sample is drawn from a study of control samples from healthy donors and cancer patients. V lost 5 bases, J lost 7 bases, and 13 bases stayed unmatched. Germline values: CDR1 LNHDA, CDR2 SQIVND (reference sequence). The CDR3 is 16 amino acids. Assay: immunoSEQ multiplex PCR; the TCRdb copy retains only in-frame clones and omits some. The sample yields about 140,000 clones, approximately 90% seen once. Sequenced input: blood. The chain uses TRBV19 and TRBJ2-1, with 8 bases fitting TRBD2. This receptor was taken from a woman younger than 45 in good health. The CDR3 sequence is CASSLQGAGEANEQFF. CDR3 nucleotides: TGTGCCAGTAGTCTCCAGGGAGCGGGAGAGGCAAATGAGCAGTTCTTC.